A selection of T cell receptor beta chains follows, all from one sample in a study of STAT5B mutations in CD4+ large granular lymphocyte leukemia. The protocol was immunoSEQ multiplex PCR, while the TCRdb copy is restricted to in-frame clones and leaves out a portion. Among some 29,000 clones listed, 65% to 80% were seen once. Sequenced sample: CD4+ T cells from blood buffy coats. These TCRs come from a human donor in good health. Each CDR3 is given with its conserved first and last residue. Fields, in order: D gene, J gene, V gene, clone size, CDR3 DNA, CDR3 protein. A D gene is named only where the DNA matches it firmly. Size is stated for part of the rows, as once, few or many counts, or as a class when the clone is expanded.

NA	TRBJ1-1	TRBV7-9	few	TGTGCCAGCAGCTTCGGGGTAGGGTACACTGAAGCTTTCTTT	CASSFGVGYTEAFF
NA	TRBJ2-7	TRBV7-2	once	TGTGCCAGCAGCGCCCCGGTCGGTTTCTCCTACGAGCAGTACTTC	CASSAPVGFSYEQYF
TRBD1	TRBJ1-1	TRBV15	NA	TGTGCCACCAGCGAAAGAGGGGGCGGGGGAACTGAAGCTTTCTTT	CATSERGGGGTEAFF
TRBD1	TRBJ2-1	TRBV7-3	few	TGTGCCAGCAGCTTATTGGGACAGGGGGTCGATGAGCAGTTCTTC	CASSLLGQGVDEQFF
TRBD1	TRBJ1-1	TRBV7-9	once	TGTGCCAGCAGCGCACGGACAGGGTTGAACACTGAAGCTTTCTTT	CASSARTGLNTEAFF
TRBD1	TRBJ2-2	TRBV28	once	TGTGCCAGCAGGCCCGGGACAGACGCCACCGGGGAGCTGTTTTTT	CASRPGTDATGELFF
NA	TRBJ1-2	TRBV6-1	NA	TGTGCCAGCAGTGAAGGCGGACTCCTTAACTATGGCTACACCTTC	CASSEGGLLNYGYTF
TRBD2	TRBJ2-1	TRBV14	NA	TGTGCCAGCAGCCAAGATCGAGGACTAGTCTACAATGAGCAGTTCTTC	CASSQDRGLVYNEQFF
TRBD1	TRBJ2-5	TRBV28	NA	TGTGCCAGTAGGGACAGGGCGGGGAGAGAGACCCAGTACTTC	CASRDRAGRETQYF
NA	TRBJ2-1	TRBV5-6	once	TGTGCCAGCAGCCCCGCGGGCCTGAGCTCCTACAATGAGCAGTTCTTC	CASSPAGLSSYNEQFF
NA	TRBJ1-5	TRBV28	NA	TGTGCCAGCAGTTTGGCTTTAGGAAATCAGCCCCAGCATTTT	CASSLALGNQPQHF
NA	TRBJ2-1	TRBV14	NA	TGTGCCAGCAGCCAAGATCTAACCGATGAGCAGTTCTTC	CASSQDLTDEQFF
NA	TRBJ1-5	TRBV28	few	TGTGCCAGCAGTTTCGAGGGCCCCGTTTCCTATCAGCCCCAGCATTTT	CASSFEGPVSYQPQHF
NA	TRBJ1-4	TRBV28	NA	TGTGCCAGCAGTCCCATACGGGGACGGGGGGACGAAAAACTGTTTTTT	CASSPIRGRGDEKLFF
TRBD1	TRBJ2-2	TRBV2	NA	TGTGCCAGCAGACCCGACAGGGGAGGGAACACCGGGGAGCTGTTTTTT	CASRPDRGGNTGELFF
TRBD1	TRBJ1-4	TRBV19	NA	TGTGCCAGTAGTAACACCGGGACAGGGGATGAAAAACTGTTTTTT	CASSNTGTGDEKLFF
TRBD1	TRBJ2-2	TRBV6-5	NA	TGTGCCAGCAGGATAGGACAGGGGAACACCGGGGAGCTGTTTTTT	CASRIGQGNTGELFF
NA	TRBJ1-4	TRBV28	NA	TGTGCCAGCAGTTTCCCGACAGCCCAGCGGGAAAAACTGTTTTTT	CASSFPTAQREKLFF
NA	TRBJ2-3	TRBV29-1	NA	TGCAGCGTTCGATTCGGGGGACGCACAGATACGCAGTATTTT	CSVRFGGRTDTQYF
NA	TRBJ1-5	TRBV5-1	few	TGCGCCAGCAGCTTGATGGCAGGGACGGGCCAGCCCCAGCATTTT	CASSLMAGTGQPQHF
NA	TRBJ2-1	TRBV2	NA	TGTGCCAGCGGGAGTTTGGCGGGTGGCTACAATGAGCAGTTCTTC	CASGSLAGGYNEQFF
NA	TRBJ2-7	TRBV19	NA	TGTGCCAGTAGTATTGGGCAGCCCTACGAGCAGTACTTC	CASSIGQPYEQYF
TRBD2	TRBJ2-1	TRBV11-2	NA	TGTGCCAGCGGACTAGCGGGAGGATTGAATGAGCAGTTCTTC	CASGLAGGLNEQFF
TRBD1	TRBJ1-2	TRBV7-3	NA	TGTGCCAGCAGCTTGGGAGGGGGCGGCTACACCTTC	CASSLGGGGYTF